This TCR beta chain comes out of a study of blood T cell repertoires in COVID-19. Method: immunoSEQ multiplex PCR; TCRdb's copy keeps in-frame clones and lacks some. Here the sample spans over 120,000 clones, around four fifths being singletons. Living in about two dozen US areas, the participants were between roughly 18 and 90 years of age. The origin of this receptor is a woman aged 50 to 65 who had recovered from COVID-19. Input material: PBMCs or T cells enriched from blood (not recorded which).

The CDR3 nucleotides are TGTGCCAGCAGCCAGCGGGGCCAGGGGGCTGAAGATACGCAGTATTTT. It specifies CASSQRGQGAEDTQYF. The chain combines TRBV4-2 with TRBJ2-3; 8 bases fit TRBD1. Germline V CDR1 and CDR2: LGHNA, YNFKEQ. Trimming removed 3 bases from V and 5 bases from J; junction bases left unmatched: 10. This CDR3 spans 16 amino acids.